This TCR beta chain appears in the sequencing data of a study of CD8 T cells in Susac syndrome. Of note for this clonotype: The antigen is undetermined.

Whole-study results and caveats: The study acknowledged a relatively small number of individuals in its TCR sequencing and HLA analysis.

When the RNA was reverse transcribed, random hexamers were used with an input of about 0.5 to 1 ug. TCR beta CDR3 was amplified by immunoSEQ covering 54 Vbeta and 13 Jbeta. TCRdb reprocessed the immunoSEQ multiplex PCR reads with MiXCR, giving one entry per CDR3 protein. The table records about 290,000 distinct CDR3 sequences, 85% of them present only once. Germline V lookup: CDR1 MNHEY, CDR2 SVGAGI. This CDR3 contains 14 residues. Trimming cost V 11 bases and J 2 bases, with 16 bases left between them. Sequencing of TCR beta was carried out in blood CD8+ and CD4+ T cells. It was negative isolation that provided the CD8+ and CD4+ T cells, whereas TEMRA cells were enriched by FACS.

The sequencing input was CD8+ T cells from PBMCs. The V gene is TRBV6-5, the J gene TRBJ2-4; maybe TRBD1 (5 bases). The sequence came from a human donor with multiple sclerosis. CDR3 protein: CAQSKGLPKNIQYF. The DNA for the CDR3 is TGTGCCCAGTCCAAGGGGCTCCCCAAAAACATTCAGTACTTC.